Below, one T cell receptor beta chain is given with its context. What it binds is not known. The V end was cut by 5 bases, the J end by 5 bases, with 24 bases between. This CDR3 has 18 amino acids. The germline CDR1 and CDR2 sequences are MNHEY and SMNVEV (reference sequence). Profiling relied on immunoSEQ multiplex PCR, and the TCRdb table lists in-frame clones only, not all of them. The repertoire includes 85,000 to 90,000 clones, over 75% of them detected once, and around 14% sits in the top ten. The data derive from a study of PD-L1 blockade in urothelial cancer. As for the study in general: In the patient group, about 85% of the roughly 29 were males with bladder-origin urothelial cancer. Study conclusions and caveats: A below-median TCR clonality in blood before treatment predicted better survival.

Time point reported: pretreatment peripheral blood. This chain joins TRBV27 and TRBJ2-2; no clear D gene. Specimen: PBMCs, collected around atezolizumab (anti-PD-L1) treatment. The receptor was isolated from a man in his sixties with urothelial cancer. The CDR3 DNA follows: TGTGCCAGCAGTGGAAGAACCGGGTTACCCTGGCGGACCGGGGAGCTGTTTTTT. Encoded protein: CASSGRTGLPWRTGELFF.